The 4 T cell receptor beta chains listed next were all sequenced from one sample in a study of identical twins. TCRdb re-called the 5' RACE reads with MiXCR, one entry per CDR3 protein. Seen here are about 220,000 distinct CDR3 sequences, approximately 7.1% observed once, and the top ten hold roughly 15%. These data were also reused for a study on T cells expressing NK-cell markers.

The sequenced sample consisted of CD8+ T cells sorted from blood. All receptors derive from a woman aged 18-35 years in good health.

The CDR3 DNA reads TGTGCCAGCAGCCAACCACCAATACAAGAGACCCAGTACTTC. Translated, it gives CASSQPPIQETQYF. This sequence joins TRBV3-1 and TRBJ2-5; D not resolved. The V end was cut by 2 bases, the J end by 2 bases, with 9 bases between. Germline CDR1 reads LGHDT; CDR2 reads YNNKEL (reference sequence). The CDR3 covers 14 residues.

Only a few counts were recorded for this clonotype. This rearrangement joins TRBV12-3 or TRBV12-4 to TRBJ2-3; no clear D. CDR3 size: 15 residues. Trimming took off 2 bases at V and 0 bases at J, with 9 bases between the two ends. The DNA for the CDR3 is TGTGCCAGCAGTTTAAGGCTCTATAGCACAGATACGCAGTATTTT. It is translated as CASSLRLYSTDTQYF.

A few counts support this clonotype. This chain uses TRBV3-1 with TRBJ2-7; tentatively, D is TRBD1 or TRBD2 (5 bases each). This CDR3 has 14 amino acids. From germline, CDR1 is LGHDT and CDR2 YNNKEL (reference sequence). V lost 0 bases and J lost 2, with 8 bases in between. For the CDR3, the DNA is TGTGCCAGCAGCCAAGAAGGGACGACCTACGAGCAGTACTTC. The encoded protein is CASSQEGTTYEQYF.

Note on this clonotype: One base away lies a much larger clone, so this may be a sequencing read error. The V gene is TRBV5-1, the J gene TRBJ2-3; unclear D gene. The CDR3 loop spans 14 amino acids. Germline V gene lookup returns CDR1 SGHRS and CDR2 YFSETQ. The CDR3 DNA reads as TGCACCAGCAGCTTGGTCGGCACCACAGATACGCAGTATTTT. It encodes CTSSLVGTTDTQYF.